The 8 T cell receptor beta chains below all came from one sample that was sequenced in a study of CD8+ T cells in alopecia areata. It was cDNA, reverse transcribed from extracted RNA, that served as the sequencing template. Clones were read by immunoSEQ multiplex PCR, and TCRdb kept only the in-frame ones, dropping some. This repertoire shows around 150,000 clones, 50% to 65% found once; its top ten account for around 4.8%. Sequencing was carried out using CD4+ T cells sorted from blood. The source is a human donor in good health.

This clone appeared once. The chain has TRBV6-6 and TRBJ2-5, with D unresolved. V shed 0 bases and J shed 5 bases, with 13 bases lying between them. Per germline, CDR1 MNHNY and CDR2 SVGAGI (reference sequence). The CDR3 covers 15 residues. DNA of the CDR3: TGTGCCAGCAGTTACTCGATCTACGGCCGGGAGACCCAGTACTTC. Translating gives CASSYSIYGRETQYF.

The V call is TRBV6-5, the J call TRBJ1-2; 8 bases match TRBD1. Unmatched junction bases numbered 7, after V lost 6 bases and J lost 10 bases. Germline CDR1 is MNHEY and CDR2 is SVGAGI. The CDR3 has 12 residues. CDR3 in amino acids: CASRGSGGDYTF. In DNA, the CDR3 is TGTGCCAGCAGGGGGTCAGGGGGCGACTACACCTTC.

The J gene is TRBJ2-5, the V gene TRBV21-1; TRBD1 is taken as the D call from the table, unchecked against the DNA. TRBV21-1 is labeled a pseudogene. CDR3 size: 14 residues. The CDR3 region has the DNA TGTGCCAGCAGCTTACCAGGGCACCAAGAGACCCAGTACTTC. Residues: CASSLPGHQETQYF.

The CDR3 loop is CAWRAANYGYTF. Written as DNA, the CDR3 is TGTGCCTGGAGGGCGGCTAACTATGGCTACACCTTC. The chain is built from TRBV30 and TRBJ1-2; no firm D call. Trimming removed 3 bases from V and 0 bases from J, with 5 bases in between. This CDR3 contains 12 residues. Germline CDR1 GTSNPN, CDR2 SVGIG (reference sequence).

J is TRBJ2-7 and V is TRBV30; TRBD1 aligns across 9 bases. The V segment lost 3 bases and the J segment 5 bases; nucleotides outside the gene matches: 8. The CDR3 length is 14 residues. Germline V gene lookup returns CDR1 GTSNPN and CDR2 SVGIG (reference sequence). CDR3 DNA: TGTGCCTGGAGCTGGGGACAGGGATTGCACGAGCAGTACTTC. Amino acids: CAWSWGQGLHEQYF.

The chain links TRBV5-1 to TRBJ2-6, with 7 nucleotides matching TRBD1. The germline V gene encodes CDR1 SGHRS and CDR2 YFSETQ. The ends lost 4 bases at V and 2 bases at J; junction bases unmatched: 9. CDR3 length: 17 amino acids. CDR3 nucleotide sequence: TGCGCCAGCAGCCCGTTAGCAGGGGGAACTGGGGCCAACGTCCTGACTTTC. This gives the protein CASSPLAGGTGANVLTF.

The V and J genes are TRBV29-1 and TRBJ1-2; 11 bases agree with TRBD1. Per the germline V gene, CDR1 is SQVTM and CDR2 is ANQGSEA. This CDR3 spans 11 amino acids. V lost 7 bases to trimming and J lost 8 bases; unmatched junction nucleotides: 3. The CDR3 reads CSARTGGGYTF. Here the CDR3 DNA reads TGCAGCGCCCGGACAGGGGGCGGCTACACCTTC.

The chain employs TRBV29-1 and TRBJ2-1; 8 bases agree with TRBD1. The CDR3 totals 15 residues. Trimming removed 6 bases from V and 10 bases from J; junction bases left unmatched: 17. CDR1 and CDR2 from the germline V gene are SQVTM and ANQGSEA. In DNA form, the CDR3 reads TGCAGCGTGGGGGTGACAGGGGCCATGGCATACGAGCAGTTCTTC. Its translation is CSVGVTGAMAYEQFF.